The entry that follows covers one T cell receptor beta chain sequence. This sample is part of a study of CD8+CD57+ T cells in acquired aplastic anemia. The CDR3 sequence is 12 residues long. Germline CDR1 SGHVS, CDR2 FQNEAQ. V was shortened by 5 bases and J by 6 bases, with 10 bases between the two germline ends. CDR3 and TCR beta VDJ profiling relied on a genomic DNA template. TCRdb re-called the reads through MiXCR, storing one row per CDR3 protein. The sample lists 130,000 or so distinct CDR3 sequences, around two fifths occurring once. The source material was sorted CD4+, CD8+, or CD8+CD57+ T cells (not recorded which) from PBMCs. The chain employs TRBV7-8 and TRBJ1-1; no clear D gene. The clonotype comes from a human donor in good health, serving as a control. CDR3 coding DNA: TGTGCCAGCAGCCCCACGTCGGCTGAAGCTTTCTTT. Translation gives CASSPTSAEAFF. Variable domain in full (rest from reference TRBV7-8 and TRBJ1-1): GAGVSQSPRYKVAKRGQDVALRCDPISGHVSLFWYQQALGQGPEFLTYFQNEAQLDKSGLPSDRFFAERPEGSVSTLKIQRTQQEDSAVYLCASSPTSAEAFFGQGTRLTVV.